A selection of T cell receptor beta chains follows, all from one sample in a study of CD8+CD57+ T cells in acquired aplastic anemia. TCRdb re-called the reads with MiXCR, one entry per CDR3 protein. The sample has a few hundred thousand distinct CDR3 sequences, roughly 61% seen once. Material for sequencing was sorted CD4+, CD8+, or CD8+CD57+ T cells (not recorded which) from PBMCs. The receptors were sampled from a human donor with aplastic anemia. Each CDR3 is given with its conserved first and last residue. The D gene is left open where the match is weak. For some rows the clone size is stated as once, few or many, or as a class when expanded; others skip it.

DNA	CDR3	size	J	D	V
TGTGCCAGCAGTTTCCAACCCGGGACAGGCTACGAGCAGTACTTC	CASSFQPGTGYEQYF	-	TRBJ2-7	TRBD1	TRBV6-5
TGTGCCAGCACCTCTCACTCATTAGCGGGACCTATGAAGTACGAGCAGTACTTC	CASTSHSLAGPMKYEQYF	once	TRBJ2-7	TRBD2	TRBV2
TGTGCCAGCAGTGAACAGGGGGTAATGAACACCGGGGAGCTGTTTTTT	CASSEQGVMNTGELFF	many	TRBJ2-2	TRBD1	TRBV6-1
TGTGCCAGCGCACCCGGAGGGACAGTGAACACTGAAGATTTCTTT	CASAPGGTVNTEDFF	-	TRBJ1-1	TRBD1	TRBV12-3/TRBV12-4
TGTGCCAGCAGCGTAGCGGGGGGATACTCCTACAATGAGCAGTTCTTC	CASSVAGGYSYNEQFF	many	TRBJ2-1	TRBD2	TRBV9
TGTGCCAGCAGCTTAGACACTAGCGGGGGCGTGACCTTC	CASSLDTSGGVTF	-	TRBJ1-2	-	TRBV7-8
TGTGCCAGCAGCTCCATGTCCCCTAACTACGAGCAGTACTTC	CASSSMSPNYEQYF	-	TRBJ2-7	-	TRBV7-9
TGCAGTGCTGCCGGGGGGAACCTCAATCAGCCCCAGCATTTT	CSAAGGNLNQPQHF	-	TRBJ1-5	-	TRBV20-1
TGTGCCAGTAGTATAGACGGCGGGGGACTAGTAGGGAACAATGAGCAGTATTTT	CASSIDGGGLVGNNEQYF	-	TRBJ2-3	TRBD2	TRBV19
TGCAGTGCCGAGAGGATGGAAAATGAGCAGTTCTTC	CSAERMENEQFF	few	TRBJ2-1	-	TRBV20-1
TGTGCCACCAGTGACCCTCCTAGCGGAGGGGGTACAGATACGCAGTATTTT	CATSDPPSGGGTDTQYF	few	TRBJ2-3	-	TRBV24-1
TGCAGCGTCTACGATCCAGGGACGAATTCACCCCTCCACTTT	CSVYDPGTNSPLHF	many	TRBJ1-6	-	TRBV29-1
TGTGCCACCAGTGATTTGCGGGGGGAGCGCCACGAGCAGTACTTC	CATSDLRGERHEQYF	few	TRBJ2-7	TRBD2	TRBV24-1
TGTGCCAGCAGCTTAGGTGGGGACTCTCGGCGGTACGAGCAGTACTTC	CASSLGGDSRRYEQYF	many	TRBJ2-7	-	TRBV7-9
TGCAGCTCCTCACTAGCGGGAGGGCCCTACAATGAGCAGTTCTTC	CSSSLAGGPYNEQFF	-	TRBJ2-1	TRBD2	TRBV29-1